One and the same sample provided the 17 T cell receptor beta chains below, sequenced in a study of response to subunit inactivated influenza vaccine. TCRdb passed the RT-PCR reads through MiXCR, listing each CDR3 protein once. The table shows about 580,000 distinct CDR3 sequences, with about 15% occurring only once. Here the sequenced sample was PBMCs from blood, taken less than 13 days after vaccination. The origin of the receptors is a man aged 45 to 65 who received an inactivated influenza vaccine.

This chain connects TRBV29-1 to TRBJ1-6; 9 bases are a match to TRBD1. Germline V lookup: CDR1 SQVTM, CDR2 ANQGSEA. The CDR3 runs to 12 residues. V was pared by 7 bases and J by 7 bases, with 2 bases of the junction left unmatched. CDR3 residues: CSAGTGNSPLHF. In nucleotides, the CDR3 is TGCAGCGCCGGGACAGGGAATTCACCCCTCCACTTT.

This clonotype was seen a few times. V and J are TRBV20-1 and TRBJ2-3; 8 bases map to TRBD2. After removal of 1 base from V and 6 bases from J, the junction contained 9 bases not matched to a gene. There are 15 residues in the CDR3. CDR1 is DFQATT and CDR2 is SNEGSKA in the germline V gene (reference sequence). The CDR3 region is CSARASGGHRDTQYF. CDR3 DNA sequence: TGCAGTGCTAGAGCCTCGGGGGGGCACAGGGATACGCAGTATTTT.

There are many counts of this clonotype. A junction boundary mismatches the germline segment, possibly from a read error. This chain connects TRBV5-1 to TRBJ2-7; 10 bases are a match to TRBD2. The CDR3 runs 15 residues. Germline assignment: CDR1 SGHRS and CDR2 YFSETQ. CDR3 bases: TGTGCCAGCAGCTTAGGTGCTAGCGGGAGTTACGAGCAGTACTTC. It yields the protein CASSLGASGSYEQYF. Variable domain in full (rest from reference TRBV5-1 and TRBJ2-7): KAGVTQTPRYLIKTRGQQVTLSCSPISGHRSVSWYQQTPGQGLQFLFEYFSETQRNKGNFPGRFSGRQFSNSRSEMNVSTLELGDSALYLCASSLGASGSYEQYFGPGTRLTVT.

This clonotype was counted only a few times. The chain has TRBV20-1 and TRBJ2-5; TRBD1 or TRBD2 may be the D gene (6 bases each). The ends were cut back, 5 bases at V and 1 base at J, with 14 bases in the middle. CDR1 is DFQATT and CDR2 is SNEGSKA in the germline V gene (reference sequence). CDR3 length equals 14 residues. CDR3 coding DNA: TGCAGTGCTGCTAGGGGGGTCCTCCAAGAGACCCAGTACTTC. It translates to CSAARGVLQETQYF.

A few counts support this clonotype. The gene calls are TRBV7-2 and TRBJ1-2; no clear D gene. Trimming stripped 1 base from V and 0 bases from J, with 9 bases between. This CDR3 is 15 amino acids long. From germline, CDR1 is SGHTA and CDR2 FQGNSA. CDR3 coding DNA: TGTGCCAGCAGCTTAGGGCCAGCGACTAACTATGGCTACACCTTC. Protein product: CASSLGPATNYGYTF.

The V and J genes are TRBV6-5 and TRBJ2-1, with 7 nucleotides matching TRBD1. CDR3 length equals 16 residues. J gave up 12 bases and V 4 bases, and 18 bases lay outside the gene matches. Germline loops: CDR1 MNHEY, CDR2 SVGAGI. As DNA, the CDR3 is TGTGCCAGCAGTTTCGGGATATCACCGACAGGGACCTCGCAGTTCTTC. Protein product: CASSFGISPTGTSQFF.

In its sample, this clonotype was seen a few times. The V and J genes are TRBV7-8 and TRBJ1-1; D gene uncertain. This CDR3 is 13 amino acids long. Deletions cut 3 bases from V and 5 bases from J, with 10 bases between. CDR1 is SGHVS and CDR2 is FQNEAQ in the germline V gene. The CDR3 is CASSFSFGTEAFF. CDR3 bases: TGTGCCAGCAGCTTTTCTTTCGGAACTGAAGCTTTCTTT.

Many counts were recorded for this clonotype. The chain employs TRBV29-1 and TRBJ2-3; D uncertain. CDR1 SQVTM and CDR2 ANQGSEA come from the germline V gene. The CDR3 has 12 amino acids. Trimming stripped 7 bases from V and 2 bases from J, with 10 bases between. The DNA of the CDR3 is TGCAGCGACCGGAGCGACACAGATACGCAGTATTTT. Encoded protein: CSDRSDTDTQYF.

This clonotype was counted only a few times. This sequence joins TRBV7-2 and TRBJ1-4; D is uncertain. Trimming cost V 1 base and J 11 bases, with 14 bases left between them. The CDR3 length is 14 residues. CDR1 is SGHTA, CDR2 FQGNSA, per germline. The CDR3 protein is CASSLGGLNGKLFF. CDR3 nucleotides: TGTGCCAGCAGCTTAGGAGGACTCAACGGCAAACTGTTTTTT.

This clonotype was seen more than once but under ten times. The chain has TRBV29-1 and TRBJ2-1; TRBD1 is a possible D gene (5 bases). V was clipped by 7 bases and J by 0 bases, with 7 bases between them. The CDR3 is 12 residues long. Germline loops: CDR1 SQVTM, CDR2 ANQGSEA. Written as DNA, the CDR3 is TGCAGCGCGGACAACTCCTACAATGAGCAGTTCTTC. This gives the protein CSADNSYNEQFF.

This clonotype was seen at least ten times. The rearrangement links TRBV6-2 or TRBV6-3 to TRBJ2-7; tentative D call: TRBD1 (5 bases). Deletions cut 2 bases from V and 4 bases from J, with 12 bases between. CDR3 length equals 14 residues. Germline-derived CDR1 and CDR2 are MNHEY and SVGEGT. CDR3 residues: CASSYGAIGYEQYF. CDR3 in DNA: TGTGCCAGCAGTTACGGGGCTATCGGATACGAGCAGTACTTC.

The V and J genes are TRBV6-2 or TRBV6-3 and TRBJ2-2; 7 nucleotides line up with TRBD1. CDR3 length: 18 amino acids. Germline trimming cut 3 bases from V and 0 bases from J; bases unmatched to any gene: 10. CDR1 MNHEY and CDR2 SVGEGT come from the germline V gene. The CDR3 here is CASSYSKRDRANTGELFF. In DNA form, the CDR3 reads TGTGCCAGCAGTTATTCTAAGAGGGACAGAGCGAACACCGGGGAGCTGTTTTTT.

This clonotype was detected only a few times. This chain's CDR3 is CASNLAGVYNEQFF. The CDR3, as DNA: TGCGCCAGCAATCTAGCGGGGGTATACAATGAGCAGTTCTTC. The rearrangement uses TRBV10-2 and TRBJ2-1, with 10 bases aligning to TRBD2. Germline assignment: CDR1 WSHSY and CDR2 SAAADI. Trimming at V came to 7 bases and at J to 4 bases, leaving 4 bases not matched to a gene. The CDR3 loop spans 14 amino acids.

This clonotype was detected ten times or more. The chain employs TRBV18 and TRBJ1-1, with TRBD1 identical over 7 bases. With V trimmed by 2 bases and J by 1 base, 7 bases remained unmatched. CDR1 is KGHSH and CDR2 is LQKENI in the germline V gene. The CDR3 runs 16 residues. The CDR3 sequence: CASSPTGVGGNTEAFF. The CDR3 bases are TGTGCCAGCTCACCAACAGGGGTCGGTGGGAACACTGAAGCTTTCTTT.

In this sample, this clonotype turned up a few times. V and J are TRBV20-1 and TRBJ1-1; 7 bases are shared with TRBD1. V was clipped by 3 bases and J by 1 base; unmatched bases: 8. CDR1 and CDR2 (germline): DFQATT, SNEGSKA (reference sequence). CDR3 size: 15 residues. The chain's CDR3 is CSARAKGQPNTEAFF. CDR3 coding DNA: TGCAGTGCTAGGGCTAAGGGACAGCCGAACACTGAAGCTTTCTTT.

This clonotype appeared a few times. CDR3 DNA sequence: TGTGCCAGCAGCTTGGGGCAGGGAAGGGGTGAAAAACTGTTTTTT. It yields the protein CASSLGQGRGEKLFF. J is TRBJ1-4 and V is TRBV5-4, with D tentatively TRBD1 (5 bases). Germline loops: CDR1 SGHNT, CDR2 YYREEE (reference sequence). V gave up 0 bases and J gave up 7 bases, with 13 bases separating them. The CDR3 is made up of 15 amino acids.

V gene TRBV28 combines with J gene TRBJ1-4, with D possibly TRBD1 on 5 matching bases. The germline V gene encodes CDR1 MDHEN and CDR2 SYDVKM. The CDR3 is made up of 17 amino acids. V lost 8 bases and J lost 0, with 19 bases in between. CDR3 loop: CASGGLWGVTTNEKLFF. As DNA, the CDR3 is TGTGCCAGCGGTGGATTATGGGGGGTGACAACTAATGAAAAACTGTTTTTT.